This T cell receptor beta chain was identified in a study of T cell clonality in common variable immunodeficiency. Sequencing used immunoSEQ multiplex PCR; TCRdb keeps in-frame clones, though not all of them. This repertoire holds some 19,000 clones, and none appear only once. General observations from the study: Common variable immunodeficiency TCR beta sequences reportedly had fewer deletions and N-nucleotide insertions. Links between repertoire features and CVID complications were heterogeneity-limited.

Details on this clone: Its antigen is unknown. The CDR3 end lies 3 residues beyond the end of the read and is filled in from the germline J gene.

Diagnosis required reduced IgG, IgA and/or IgM with specific antibody deficiency. Each donor provided roughly 5 to 8 ml of heparinized whole blood. This CDR3 comprises 13 residues. CDR1 is SSHAT and CDR2 is FNYEAQ in the germline V gene (reference sequence). The V and J ends lost 2 bases and 7 bases respectively, with 9 bases between them. The chain joins TRBV7-7 to TRBJ2-1; D may be TRBD1 (6 bases). This TCR was recovered from a human donor with common variable immunodeficiency. The sequencing input was peripheral blood mononuclear cells. The CDR3 reads CASSLQGLNEQFF. The part of the CDR3 DNA that was read is TGTGCCAGCAGCTTACAGGGGTTAAATGAG.